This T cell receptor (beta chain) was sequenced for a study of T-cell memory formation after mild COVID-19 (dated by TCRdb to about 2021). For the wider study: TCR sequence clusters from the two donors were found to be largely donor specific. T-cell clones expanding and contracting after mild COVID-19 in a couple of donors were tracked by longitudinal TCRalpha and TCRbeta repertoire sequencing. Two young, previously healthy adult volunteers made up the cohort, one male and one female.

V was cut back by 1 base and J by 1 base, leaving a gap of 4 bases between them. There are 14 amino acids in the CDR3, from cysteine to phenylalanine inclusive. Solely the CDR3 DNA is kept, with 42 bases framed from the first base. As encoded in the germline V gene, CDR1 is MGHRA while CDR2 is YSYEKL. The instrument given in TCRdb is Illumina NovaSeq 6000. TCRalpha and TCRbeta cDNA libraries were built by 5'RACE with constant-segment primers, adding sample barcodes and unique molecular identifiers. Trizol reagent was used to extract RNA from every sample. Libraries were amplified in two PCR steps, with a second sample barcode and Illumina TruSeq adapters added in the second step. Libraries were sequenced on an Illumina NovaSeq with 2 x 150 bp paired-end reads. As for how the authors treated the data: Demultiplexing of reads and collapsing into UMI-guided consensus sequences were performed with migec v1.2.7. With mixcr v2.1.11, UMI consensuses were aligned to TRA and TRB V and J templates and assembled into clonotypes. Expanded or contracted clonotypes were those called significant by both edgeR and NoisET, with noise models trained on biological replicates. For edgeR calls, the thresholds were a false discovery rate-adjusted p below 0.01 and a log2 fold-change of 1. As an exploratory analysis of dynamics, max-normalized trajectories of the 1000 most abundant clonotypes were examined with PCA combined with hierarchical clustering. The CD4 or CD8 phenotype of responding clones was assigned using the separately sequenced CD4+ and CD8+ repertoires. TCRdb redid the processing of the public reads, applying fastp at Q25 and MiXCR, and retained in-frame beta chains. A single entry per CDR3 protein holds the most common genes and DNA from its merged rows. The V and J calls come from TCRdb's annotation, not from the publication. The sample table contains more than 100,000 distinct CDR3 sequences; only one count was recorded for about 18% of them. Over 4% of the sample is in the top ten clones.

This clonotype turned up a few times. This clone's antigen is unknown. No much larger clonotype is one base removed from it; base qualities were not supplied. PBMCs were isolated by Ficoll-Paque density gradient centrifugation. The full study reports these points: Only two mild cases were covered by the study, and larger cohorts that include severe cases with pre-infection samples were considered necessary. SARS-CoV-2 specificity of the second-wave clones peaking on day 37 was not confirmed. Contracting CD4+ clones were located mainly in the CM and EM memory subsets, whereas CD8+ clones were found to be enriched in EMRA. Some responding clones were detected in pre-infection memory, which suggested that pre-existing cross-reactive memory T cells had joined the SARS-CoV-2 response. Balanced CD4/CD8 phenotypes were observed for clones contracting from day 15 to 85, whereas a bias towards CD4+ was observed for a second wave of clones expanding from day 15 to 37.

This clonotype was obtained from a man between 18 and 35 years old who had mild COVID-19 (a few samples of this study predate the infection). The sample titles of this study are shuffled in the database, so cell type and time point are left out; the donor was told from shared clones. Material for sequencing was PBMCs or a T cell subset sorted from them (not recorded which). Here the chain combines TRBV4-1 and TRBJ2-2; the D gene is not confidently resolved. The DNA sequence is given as TGCGCCAGCAGCCAAGCTGGGAACACCGGGGAGCTGTTTTTT. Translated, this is CASSQAGNTGELFF.